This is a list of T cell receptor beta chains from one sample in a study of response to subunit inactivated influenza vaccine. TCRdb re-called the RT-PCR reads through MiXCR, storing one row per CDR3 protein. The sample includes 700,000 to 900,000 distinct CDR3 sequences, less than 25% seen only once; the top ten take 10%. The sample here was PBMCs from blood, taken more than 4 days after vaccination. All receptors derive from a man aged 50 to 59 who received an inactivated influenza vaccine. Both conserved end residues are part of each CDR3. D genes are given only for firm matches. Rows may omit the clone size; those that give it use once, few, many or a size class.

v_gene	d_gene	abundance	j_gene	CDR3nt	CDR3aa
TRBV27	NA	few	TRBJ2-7	TGTGCCAGCAGTTTTTTAGGAACCTACGAGCAGTACTTC	CASSFLGTYEQYF
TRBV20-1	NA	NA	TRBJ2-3	TGCAGTGCTAGTTGGGATAGGGGGGGGCCGATCGCAGATACGCAGTATTTT	CSASWDRGGPIADTQYF
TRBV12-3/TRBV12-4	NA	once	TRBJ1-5	TGTGCCAGCAGGTCCGGGACATCTAATCAGCCCCAGCATTTT	CASRSGTSNQPQHF
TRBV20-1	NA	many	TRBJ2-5	TGCAGTGCTAGAAGTTGGACAGACCAAGAGACCCAGTACTTC	CSARSWTDQETQYF
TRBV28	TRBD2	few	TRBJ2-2	TGTGCCAGCAGTTCGGGGACTAGCGGGAGTGGGTCTACCGGGGAGCTGTTTTTT	CASSSGTSGSGSTGELFF
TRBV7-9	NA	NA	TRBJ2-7	TGTGCCAGCAGCTTCGAGGCCCTGGACAAGCAGTACTTC	CASSFEALDKQYF
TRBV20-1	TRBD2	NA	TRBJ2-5	TGCAGTGCTAGAGATCTGCTAGCGGGAGTGGAGACCCAGTACTTC	CSARDLLAGVETQYF
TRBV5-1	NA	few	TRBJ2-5	TGCGCCAGCAGGTCCGGGCGGCTACAAGAGACCCAGTACTTC	CASRSGRLQETQYF
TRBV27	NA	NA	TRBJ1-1	TGTGCCACCAGAGGGAGGGAAGGGCCTGGGGCTGAAGCTTTCTTT	CATRGREGPGAEAFF
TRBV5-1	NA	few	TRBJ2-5	TGCGCCAGCAGCTTGTCCAACCCGTGGCAAGAGACCCAGTACTTC	CASSLSNPWQETQYF
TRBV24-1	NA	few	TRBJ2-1	TGTGCCACCAGTGAGTCGCCCGGAGGGGGCACTTCGGATGAGCAGTTCTTC	CATSESPGGGTSDEQFF
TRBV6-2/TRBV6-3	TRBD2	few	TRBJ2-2	TGTGCCAGCACCCGCCAGGCTAGCGGGAGACGGAACACCGGGGAGCTGTTTTTT	CASTRQASGRRNTGELFF
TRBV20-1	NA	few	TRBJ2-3	TGCAGTGCTAGTCAACTAGCTACAGATACGCAGTATTTT	CSASQLATDTQYF
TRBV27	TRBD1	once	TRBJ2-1	TGTGCCAGCAGTTTATATGGGACAGGTCACAATGAGCAGTTCTTC	CASSLYGTGHNEQFF
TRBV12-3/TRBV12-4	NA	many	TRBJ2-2	TGTGCCAGCAGTTTAAGATCCGCGAACACCGGGGAGCTGTTTTTT	CASSLRSANTGELFF
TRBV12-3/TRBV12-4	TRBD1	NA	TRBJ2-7	TGTGCCAGCAGCGACACAGGGGCCGAGCAGTACTTC	CASSDTGAEQYF
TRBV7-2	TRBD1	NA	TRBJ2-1	TGTGCCAGCAGCTCACAGGGGGCGGGGGTTAATGAGCAGTTCTTC	CASSSQGAGVNEQFF
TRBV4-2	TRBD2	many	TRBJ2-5	TGTGCCAGCAGCCAAGATGGTGTCGCGGGGGGGCCGCGTCAAGAGACCCAGTACTTC	CASSQDGVAGGPRQETQYF
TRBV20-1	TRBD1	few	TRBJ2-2	TGCAGTGCAAGGGACAGAAAGTATCTCAACACCGGGGAGCTGTTTTTT	CSARDRKYLNTGELFF
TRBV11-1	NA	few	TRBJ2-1	TGTGCCAGCAGCATTAACGCCCCTAACAATGAGCAGTTCTTC	CASSINAPNNEQFF
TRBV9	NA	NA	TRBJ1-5	TGTGCCAGCAGCGTAGGGGGGGCACAGGGACAGCCCCAGCATTTT	CASSVGGAQGQPQHF
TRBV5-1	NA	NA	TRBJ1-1	TGCGCCAGCAGCTTGGGATACGGGGGACACACTGAAGCTTTCTTT	CASSLGYGGHTEAFF
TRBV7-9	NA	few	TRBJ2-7	TGTGCCAGCAGCCCCCAACTGGGCCGGACAGTCTCCTACGAGCAGTACTTC	CASSPQLGRTVSYEQYF
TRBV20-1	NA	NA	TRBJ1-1	TGCAGTGCTAGAGCTGAGGAAGCTTTCTTT	CSARAEEAFF
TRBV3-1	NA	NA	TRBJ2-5	TGTGCCAGCAGCCCCTATAGGGCCCAAGAGACCCAGTACTTC	CASSPYRAQETQYF
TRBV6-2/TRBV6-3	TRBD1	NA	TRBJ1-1	TGTGCCAGCAGTTACCCCGGACAGGCACTGAACACTGAAGCTTTCTTT	CASSYPGQALNTEAFF
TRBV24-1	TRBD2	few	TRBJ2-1	TGTGCCACCAGTAAAGACAGCGGGAGGCTCAATGAGCAGTTCTTC	CATSKDSGRLNEQFF
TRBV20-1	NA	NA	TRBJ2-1	TGCAGTGCTAGAGGGACAGTACTGCAGCAGTTCTTC	CSARGTVLQQFF
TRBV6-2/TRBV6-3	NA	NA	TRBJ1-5	TGTGCCAGCAGTTACTCTTCGGGGACTGGCAATCAGCCCCAGCATTTT	CASSYSSGTGNQPQHF
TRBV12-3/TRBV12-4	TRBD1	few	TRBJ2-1	TGTGCCAGCAGTTTCCCCGGGACAGGGAAGACTGAGCAGTTCTTC	CASSFPGTGKTEQFF
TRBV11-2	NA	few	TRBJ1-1	TGTGCCAGCACCTCCGCGAGGCAGAACACTGAAGCTTTCTTT	CASTSARQNTEAFF
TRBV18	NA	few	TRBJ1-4	TGTGCCAGCTCACCACTCAGGGGAGGAGAAAAACTGTTTTTT	CASSPLRGGEKLFF
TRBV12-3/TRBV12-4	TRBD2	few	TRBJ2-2	TGTGCCAGCGGGATACTAGCGGGAGGGGTAACCGGGGAGCTGTTTTTT	CASGILAGGVTGELFF
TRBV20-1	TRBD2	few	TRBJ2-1	TGCAGTGCCCGACCGACTAGCGGGAGCTTGAATGAGCAGTTCTTC	CSARPTSGSLNEQFF
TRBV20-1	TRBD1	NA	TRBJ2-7	TGCAGTGCCAAGGGGGCTACAGGATCATCTCGCTCCTACGAGCAGTACTTC	CSAKGATGSSRSYEQYF
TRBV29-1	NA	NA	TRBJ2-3	TGCAGCGTTGAAGAACAGTCGACAGATACGCAGTATTTT	CSVEEQSTDTQYF
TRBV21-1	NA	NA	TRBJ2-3	TGTGCCAGCCTCACGCTAGCGGGAGTTCCGAGCACAGATACGCAGTATTTT	CASLTLAGVPSTDTQYF
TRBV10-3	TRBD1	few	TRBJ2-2	TGTGCCACCTTCGCAGGGGGCAACACCGGGGAGCTGTTTTTT	CATFAGGNTGELFF
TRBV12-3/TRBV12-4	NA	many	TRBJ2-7	TGTGCCAGCAGTTTATTTCAGGGTAACTACGAGCAGTACTTC	CASSLFQGNYEQYF
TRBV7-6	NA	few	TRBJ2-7	TGTGCCAGCAGTTTTAGACAGGCCCCTACCTACGAGCAGTACTTC	CASSFRQAPTYEQYF
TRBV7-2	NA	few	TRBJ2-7	TGTGCCAGCATAGGGGCTAGCTCCTACGAGCAGTACTTC	CASIGASSYEQYF
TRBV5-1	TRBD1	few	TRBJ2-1	TGCGCCAGCAGCTCGGGGGACAGGGGCAATGAGCAGTTCTTC	CASSSGDRGNEQFF
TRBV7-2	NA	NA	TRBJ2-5	TGTGCCAGCAGCCCAAGGGCAACGAACCAAGAGACCCAGTACTTC	CASSPRATNQETQYF
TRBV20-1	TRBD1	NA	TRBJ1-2	TGCAGTGGGACAGGGGGCGTCGTTGGCTACACCTTC	CSGTGGVVGYTF
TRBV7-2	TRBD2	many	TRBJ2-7	TGTGCCAGCAGCTGGTATAGCGGGAGCTCCTACGAGCAGTACTTC	CASSWYSGSSYEQYF
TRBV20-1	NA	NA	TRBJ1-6	TGCAGTGCTACAGGAGGAAATTCACCCCTCCACTTT	CSATGGNSPLHF
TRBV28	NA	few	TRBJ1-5	TGTGCCAGCAGTCTGAACCCGCTCCGGGGGAGGGGCAATCAGCCCCAGCATTTT	CASSLNPLRGRGNQPQHF
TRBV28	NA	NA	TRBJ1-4	TGTGCCAGCAGTTTTCCCCCGTGGGGTTCAACTAATGAAAAACTGTTTTTT	CASSFPPWGSTNEKLFF
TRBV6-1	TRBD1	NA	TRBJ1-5	TGTGCCAGCCGGGACAGGGGGGGATATAGCAATCAGCCCCAGCATTTT	CASRDRGGYSNQPQHF
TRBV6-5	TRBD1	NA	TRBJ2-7	TGTGCCAGCAGTTATCGGACAGGGGGCGAGCAGTACTTC	CASSYRTGGEQYF
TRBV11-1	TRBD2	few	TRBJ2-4	TGTGCCAGCAGACGGGATATTAGCGGGAGGTCCTCTTCTCAAAACATTCAGTACTTC	CASRRDISGRSSSQNIQYF
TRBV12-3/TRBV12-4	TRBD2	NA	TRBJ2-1	TGTGCCAGCAGTTTTGGCTCAGCGGGAGCGGGCAATGAGCACTTCTTC	CASSFGSAGAGNEHFF
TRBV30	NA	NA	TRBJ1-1	TGTGCCTGGAGTGTGGGACTGATTAACACTGAAGCTTTCTTT	CAWSVGLINTEAFF
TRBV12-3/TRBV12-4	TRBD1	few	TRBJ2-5	TGTGCCAGCAGTTTAGATAGCGGACAGGGACAAGAGACCCAGTACTTC	CASSLDSGQGQETQYF
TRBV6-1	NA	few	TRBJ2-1	TGTGCCAGCAGAGACGCCGGGAGATTATACAATGAGCAGTTCTTC	CASRDAGRLYNEQFF
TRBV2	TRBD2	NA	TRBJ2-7	TGTGCCAGCAGAGTAGCGGGAGGCCCAGGGGAGCAGTACTTC	CASRVAGGPGEQYF